Detailed here is one T cell receptor beta chain. Its antigen is still unknown. This entry is derived from a study of cytomegalovirus exposure and HLA in healthy donors. Study-wide results and caveats: According to a later analysis, donors in an Asian-associated ancestry cluster reportedly had fewer N-insertions than the 666-donor mean. With later analysis, a missense DCLRE1C variant became linked to TCR beta V- and J-gene trimming. Some highly shared sequence variants likely arose as a pipeline artifact.

The primer mix had 60 Vbeta and 13 Jbeta primers. The table came from immunoSEQ multiplex PCR; TCRdb's copy has only in-frame clones and leaves some out. The table has 80,000 or so clones, more than 75% seen once. CDR1 SGHRS and CDR2 YFSETQ come from the germline V gene. The V gene lost 0 bases and the J gene lost 6 bases, with 7 bases spanning the gap. There are 13 residues in the CDR3. The sequenced sample was PBMCs. This TCR was recovered from a male donor in good health and CMV-seropositive. The chain links TRBV5-1 to TRBJ2-1; perhaps TRBD2 as D (5 bases). The DNA of the CDR3 is TGCGCCAGCAGCTTGGGCCTAGCCAATGAGCAGTTCTTC. The encoded protein is CASSLGLANEQFF.